This TCR beta chain derives from a study of shared clonotypes between healthy human individuals (dated by TCRdb to the early 2020s). Notes on the research overall: The cohort comprised a couple of women and a few men aged 18 to 49 years. The study deeply sequenced blood TCR repertoires of five healthy adults to estimate repertoire size and the extent of clonotype sharing between individuals. Each donor's leukapheresis produced roughly between roughly 0.85 and 10 billion PBMCs. To increase sequencing depth and limit assay-specific biases, TCR repertoire library preparation and sequencing were carried out by different laboratories using diverse techniques. For each donor, CD4 naive and CD4 memory were each given three plates, CD8 naive was given two plates, and CD8 memory was given one plate. The paper's findings and limits, for the study overall: Sampling was restricted to blood, and TCR repertoires in tissue are likely to differ from TCR repertoires in blood. Sharing across a handful of donors was observed for roughly 5.4% of naive CD4, 3.5% of naive CD8, about 2.5% of memory CD4, and roughly 0.4% of memory CD8 clonotypes. Naive subsets generally had larger estimated clonotype richness than memory subsets did. Based on pairwise subsampling, the degree of clonotype sharing among donors was expected to be affected by sequencing depth. The genetic and exposure-history diversity represented was limited by the small number of donors. Compared with non-shared clonotypes, the clonotypes found in all four sorted-subset donors had higher generation probabilities. Even with the large sequencing depth, rarefaction of the sorted-subset datasets indicated that sequencing was incomplete.

The CDR3 holds 15 amino acids from the cysteine to the phenylalanine. Of the read, only the CDR3 DNA is kept; its 45 bases are in frame from base 1. The V end loses 5 bases and the J end loses 1 base, and a stretch of 15 bases separates them. Based on the germline V gene (reference sequence), the CDR1 and CDR2 sequences are SEHNR and FQNEAQ. Using the deep immunoSEQ assay, TCR CDR3 regions were amplified from genomic DNA by multiplex PCR. Genomic DNA extracted from each cell subset was distributed evenly over all wells of several immunoSEQ 96-well plates, and each plate served as one replicate. For sorted subsets, about 200 ng genomic DNA, equal to 30,000 or so T cell genomes, was loaded into each replicate PCR. The purified libraries were quantified using a Qubit 3.0 fluorometer, sized with a Bioanalyzer 2100, and then quantified again using the KAPA Library Quantification kit. A separate single-read 150-cycle Illumina NextSeq 550 flow cell was used to sequence each immunoSEQ 96-well plate. For the original study's pipeline: Because the immunoSEQ output held only junctional sequences and lacked quality scores, the filtering could not match the filtering applied to full-length reads. Sequences were annotated with PyIR, a Python wrapper for IgBLAST v1.9, and V/J genes and CDR3 were assigned using IMGT germline references. Reads were filtered out if the reads had weak V/J assignments (E-value above 1e-6), no CDR3, stop codons, out-of-frame junctions, or ambiguous translated residues. V3J clonotypes were defined as sequences sharing an identical inferred V gene, J gene, and CDR3 amino acid sequence. To compute the percentage overlap between repertoires, the number of shared unique clonotypes was divided by the size of the smaller repertoire. Repertoire richness was assessed with RTK rarefaction, the Chao1 estimator, and Recon v2.1 estimates of unobserved clonotypes. Generation probabilities were computed with OLGA for all TCRbeta clonotypes obtained by the gDNA method from several donors. TCRdb limited this immuneACCESS table to in-frame rearrangements with V and J called. A share of clones is missing; checked studies link under half to unresolved V genes, and the rest is unexplained. The V and J calls and clone size are taken from that table; D and trimming were inferred from the DNA. This sample lists some 2,500,000 clones; more than 85% were detected once. 0.36% of the sample rests with the top ten.

Healthy HIV-negative adults with no recently reported acute infections or vaccinations were included as donors. Every donor was a Caucasian adult residing in Nashville, Tennessee, USA. CD4+ T cells were enriched by magnetic negative selection; naive cells were then positively selected on CD45RA, and the negative fraction formed the memory subset. After blood collection by leukapheresis, PBMCs were isolated using Ficoll-Histopaque density gradient centrifugation and then cryopreserved in the vapor phase of liquid nitrogen. Purity and quantity of every magnetically sorted T cell population were checked by analytical flow cytometry. From each sorted fraction, genomic DNA was isolated and quantified by UV absorbance on a Nanodrop 2000c. Of note for this clone: The antigen this receptor binds is unknown. Per-nucleotide qualities are absent, and no much larger clonotype sits a single base away.

The sequence was obtained from a man aged 18-30 years in good health. Some clones in this sample may be carry-over from other donors' samples. The chain is encoded by TRBV7-9 joined to TRBJ2-7; TRBD1 could be the D gene, as 7 bases match. The sequenced sample was naive CD4+ T cells from PBMCs. The meaning of the sample's cell subset or site label: CD45RA+ positively selected. The CDR3 corresponds to CASSIGGTASYEQYF. The sequenced DNA: TGTGCCAGCAGCATAGGCGGGACAGCTTCCTACGAGCAGTACTTC.